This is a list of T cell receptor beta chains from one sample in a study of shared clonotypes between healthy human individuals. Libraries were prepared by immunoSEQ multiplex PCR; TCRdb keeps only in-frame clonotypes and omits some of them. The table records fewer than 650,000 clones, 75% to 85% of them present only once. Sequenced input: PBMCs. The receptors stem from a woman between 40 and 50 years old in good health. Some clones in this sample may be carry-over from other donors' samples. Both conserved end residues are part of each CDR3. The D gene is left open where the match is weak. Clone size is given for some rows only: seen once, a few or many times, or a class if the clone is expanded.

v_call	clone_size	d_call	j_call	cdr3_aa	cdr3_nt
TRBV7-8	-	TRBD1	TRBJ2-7	CASSLTGTGFYEQYF	TGTGCCAGCAGCTTAACCGGGACAGGATTCTACGAGCAGTACTTC
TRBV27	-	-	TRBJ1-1	CASSLPGPGTEAFF	TGTGCCAGCAGTTTACCCGGTCCGGGCACTGAAGCTTTCTTT
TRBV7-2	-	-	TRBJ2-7	CASSLDSASSYEQYF	TGTGCCAGCAGCTTAGATAGCGCCAGCTCCTACGAGCAGTACTTC
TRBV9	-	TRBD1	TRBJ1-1	CASSVGSGGTEAFF	TGTGCCAGCAGCGTAGGGTCAGGGGGCACTGAAGCTTTCTTT
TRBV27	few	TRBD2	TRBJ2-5	CASIPPGEGTSGRSQETQYF	TGTGCCAGCATCCCCCCAGGGGAAGGGACTAGCGGGAGGTCTCAAGAGACCCAGTACTTC
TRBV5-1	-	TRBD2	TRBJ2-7	CASSPGLAGVSYEQYF	TGCGCCAGCAGCCCGGGACTAGCGGGAGTGTCGTACGAGCAGTACTTC
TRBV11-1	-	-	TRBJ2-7	CASSLKDGYEQYF	TGTGCCAGCAGCTTAAAGGACGGTTACGAGCAGTACTTC
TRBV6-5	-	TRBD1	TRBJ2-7	CATRTGGRQHF	TGTGCCACCCGGACAGGGGGCCGACAGCACTTC
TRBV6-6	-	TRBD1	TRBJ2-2	CASSGQGAMAGELFF	TGTGCCAGCAGCGGACAGGGGGCGATGGCCGGGGAGCTGTTTTTT
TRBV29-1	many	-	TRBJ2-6	CSVKAGPNSGANVLTF	TGCAGCGTAAAGGCAGGACCCAACTCTGGGGCCAACGTCCTGACTTTC
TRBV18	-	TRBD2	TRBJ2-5	CASSPRATSGKETQYF	TGTGCCAGCTCACCACGTGCGACTAGCGGGAAGGAGACCCAGTACTTC
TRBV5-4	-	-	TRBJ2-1	CASSLPSDEQFF	TGTGCCAGCAGCCTGCCGTCCGATGAGCAGTTCTTC
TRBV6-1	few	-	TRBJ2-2	CASSEALQVDTGELFF	TGTGCCAGCAGTGAAGCGCTTCAGGTCGACACCGGGGAGCTGTTTTTT